The next 10 T cell receptor beta chains were all read from a single sample in a study of shared clonotypes between healthy human individuals. The assay was immunoSEQ multiplex PCR, and TCRdb's table has in-frame clones only and misses some. The sample has roughly 2.6 million clones; around 90% are singletons. The source material was naive CD4+ T cells sorted from blood. Subset described: CD45RA+ positively selected. These receptors were collected from a man between 18 and 29 years old in good health.

Regarding this clone: The same CDR3 is also encoded by other DNA sequences in this sample. The chain recombines TRBV29-1 with TRBJ2-7, with D possibly matching TRBD1 (6 bases). V was trimmed by 0 bases and J by 0 bases, leaving 9 bases between them. The CDR3 runs 14 residues. In germline, CDR1 is SQVTM, CDR2 ANQGSEA. The CDR3 spells CSVEEETGSYEQYF. CDR3 nucleotides: TGCAGCGTTGAAGAGGAGACAGGCTCCTACGAGCAGTACTTC.

This chain links TRBV21-1 with TRBJ1-5; the DNA was not compared with TRBD1, the D call given in the table. TRBV21-1 is reported as a pseudogene. This CDR3 is built from 13 residues. The CDR3 DNA follows: TGTGCCAGCAGCAGACGTAGGGGTCAGCCCCAGCATTTT. Protein: CASSRRRGQPQHF.

The chain recombines TRBV10-1 with TRBJ2-7; D is ambiguous. Trimming took 6 bases from V and 3 from J, leaving 18 bases between them. Germline assignment: CDR1 WNHNN and CDR2 SYGVQD (reference sequence). The CDR3 runs 15 residues. For the CDR3, the DNA is TGCGCCAGCAGCCAAGCCCTTTCAGGCAACTACGAGCAGTACTTC. Translation gives CASSQALSGNYEQYF.

V gene TRBV7-2 combines with J gene TRBJ2-3; weak D call: TRBD2 (5 bases). Between the trimmed V and J ends, which lost 5 bases and 2 bases, there was a span of 14 bases. CDR3 size: 15 residues. The germline CDR1 and CDR2 sequences are SGHTA and FQGNSA. The DNA for the CDR3 is TGTGCCAGCAGCGCGGCTAGCAGAAACACAGATACGCAGTATTTT. Encoded protein: CASSAASRNTDTQYF.

Comments on this clone: The sample carries other DNA sequences with the same CDR3. The chain uses TRBV18 and TRBJ2-1, with D unresolved. This CDR3 spans 16 amino acids. Germline lookup yields CDR1 KGHSH and CDR2 LQKENI. V lost 0 bases and J 0 bases, leaving 9 bases between the germline ends. The CDR3 DNA reads as TGTGCCAGCTCACCACCCTCTCCTGGCTCCTACAATGAGCAGTTCTTC. Translating gives CASSPPSPGSYNEQFF.

The CDR3 reads CASGPRDRYYNEQFF. The DNA for the CDR3 is TGTGCCAGCGGACCTCGGGACCGATACTACAATGAGCAGTTCTTC. This chain connects TRBV11-1 to TRBJ2-1; D is tentatively TRBD1 or TRBD2 (5 bases each). The germline V gene encodes CDR1 SGHAT and CDR2 FQDESV (reference sequence). The ends were cut back, 8 bases at V and 3 bases at J, with 17 bases in the middle. CDR3 length equals 15 residues.

This clone was recorded only once. V is TRBV7-2 and J is TRBJ2-7, with 8 bases fitting TRBD2. V shed 4 bases, J shed 3 bases, and the junction held 5 bases outside the gene matches. Germline CDR1 is SGHTA and CDR2 is FQGNSA. The CDR3 contains 14 residues. CDR3: CASSSWTSNYEQYF. Written as DNA, the CDR3 is TGTGCCAGCAGCTCGTGGACTAGCAACTACGAGCAGTACTTC.

V gene TRBV19 combines with J gene TRBJ2-5, with 9 nucleotides matching TRBD2. Germline values: CDR1 LNHDA, CDR2 SQIVND (reference sequence). The V gene end was trimmed by 3 bases and the J gene end by 7 bases; junction bases not matched to a gene: 18. This CDR3 is built from 18 residues. Written as DNA, the CDR3 is TGTGCCAGTAGTATTGAGGCCCCGCTGCGGGAGGGCCGTGGGACCCAGTACTTC. Translation: CASSIEAPLREGRGTQYF.

This chain uses TRBV2 with TRBJ1-6; possible D gene TRBD1, 5 bases. CDR3 length: 14 residues. Germline V lookup: CDR1 SNHLY, CDR2 FYNNEI. The V gene lost 6 bases and the J gene lost 6 bases, with 12 bases spanning the gap. The CDR3 is CASREGRFNSPLHF. As DNA, the CDR3 is TGTGCCAGCAGAGAGGGGAGATTTAATTCACCCCTCCACTTT.

This chain joins TRBV9 and TRBJ2-5; possible D gene TRBD1, 6 bases. This CDR3 has 16 amino acids. Germline-derived CDR1 and CDR2 are SGDLS and YYNGEE. Trimming removed 4 bases at V and 5 bases at J, with 21 bases between. The CDR3 coding sequence is TGTGCCAGCAGCTCGCCCCCTTTAAGGGGGTTGGAGACCCAGTACTTC. Amino acids: CASSSPPLRGLETQYF. The complete variable domain, with remaining parts taken from reference TRBV9 and TRBJ2-5, reads DSGVTQTPKHLITATGQRVTLRCSPRSGDLSVYWYQQSLDQGLQFLIQYYNGEERAKGNILERFSAQQFPDLHSELNLSSLELGDSALYFCASSSPPLRGLETQYFGPGTRLLVL.